The 19 T cell receptor beta chains given below trace back to one sample, sequenced in a study of Ad26.COV2.S vaccination and SARS-CoV-2 variants. Described treatment: about 20 received Ad26.COV2.S at low or high dose, single or two shots; about 5 received placebo; per-sample allocation not given. On day 63 after the first injection, vaccine and placebo recipients gave samples. Profiling relied on immunoSEQ multiplex PCR, and the TCRdb table lists in-frame clones only, not all of them. The table lists about half a million clones, 80% to 90% of them singletons. Sequences were derived from peripheral blood, sampled in a trial of Ad26.COV2.S vaccine versus placebo. Every receptor here comes from a person aged 18-65 years who received the Ad26.COV2.S COVID-19 vaccine or a placebo.

This chain connects TRBV28 to TRBJ1-2, with 9 nucleotides matching TRBD1. The CDR3 length is 15 residues. Looked up from germline, CDR1 is MDHEN and CDR2 is SYDVKM. The junction had 14 bases not matched to a gene; V was cut back by 7 bases and J by 8 bases. DNA for the CDR3: TGTGCCAGCACTGGGGCGGGACAGGGTCTAAAGGGCTACACCTTC. It yields the protein CASTGAGQGLKGYTF.

The V gene is TRBV7-2, the J gene TRBJ2-7, with 10 bases aligning to TRBD1. Per the germline V gene, CDR1 is SGHTA and CDR2 is FQGNSA. The CDR3 loop spans 15 amino acids. Trimming removed 4 bases from V and 4 bases from J; junction bases left unmatched: 7. The CDR3 sequence is CASSSQTGGFYEQYF. DNA of the CDR3: TGTGCCAGCAGCTCCCAGACAGGGGGCTTTTACGAGCAGTACTTC.

This clone is a singleton in its sample. V usage is TRBV4-1 and J usage is TRBJ2-1; D not certain. CDR3 length: 16 amino acids. Trimming removed 1 base at V and 4 bases at J, with 14 bases between. From germline, CDR1 is MGHRA and CDR2 YSYEKL. CDR3 residues: CASSQVLESRYNEQFF. In nucleotides, the CDR3 is TGCGCCAGCAGCCAAGTTCTGGAGAGTCGGTACAATGAGCAGTTCTTC.

The chain is built from TRBV5-1 and TRBJ1-2, with 9 bases identical to TRBD1. Losses at the gene ends were 0 bases for V and 8 bases for J; bases not matched to a gene: 2. The germline gives CDR1 SGHRS, CDR2 YFSETQ. The length of the CDR3 is 13 residues. CDR3 residues: CASSLDGQGGYTF. The CDR3 region has the DNA TGCGCCAGCAGCTTGGATGGACAGGGGGGCTACACCTTC.

This clone showed up just once. This rearrangement joins TRBV6-6 to TRBJ2-7; D gene ambiguous. Deletions cut 0 bases from V and 0 bases from J, with 12 bases between. Germline V CDR1 and CDR2: MNHNY, SVGAGI (reference sequence). This CDR3 has 16 amino acids. The CDR3 here is CASSYSGVPGSYEQYF. CDR3 nucleotide sequence: TGTGCCAGCAGTTACTCGGGTGTACCCGGCTCCTACGAGCAGTACTTC.

The chain recombines TRBV11-2 with TRBJ1-1; no firm D call. This CDR3 is 14 amino acids long. In germline, CDR1 is SGHAT, CDR2 FQNNGV. V lost 0 bases, J lost 0 bases, and 5 bases lay in between. CDR3 in amino acids: CASSLERVNTEAFF. The CDR3 DNA is TGTGCCAGCAGCTTAGAGAGGGTGAACACTGAAGCTTTCTTT.

The chain couples TRBV19 to TRBJ2-1, with no clear D. Trimming shortened V by 1 base and J by 0 bases, and 10 bases separated the two germline ends. Germline CDR1 and CDR2: LNHDA and SQIVND (reference sequence). This CDR3 contains 16 residues. The CDR3, as DNA: TGTGCCAGTAGTATAGTCGGCTCTAGCTCCTACAATGAGCAGTTCTTC. This translates into CASSIVGSSSYNEQFF.

Notes on this clone: A much more abundant neighbour one base away suggests this may be a read error. The same CDR3 also results from other DNA sequences found in this sample. The chain has TRBV5-4 and TRBJ2-7; TRBD1 might be the D (5 bases). Germline CDR1 SGHNT, CDR2 YYREEE (reference sequence). This CDR3 contains 13 residues. Trimming cost V 0 bases and J 1 base, with 5 bases left between them. CDR3 DNA sequence: TGTGCCAGCAGCTTGGCAGGGTCCTACGAGCAGTACTTC. Protein product: CASSLAGSYEQYF.

The chain couples TRBV27 to TRBJ1-1; TRBD1 matches 7 bases. The CDR3 length is 16 residues. Trimming cost V 6 bases and J 0 bases; bases outside gene matches: 10. Looked up from germline, CDR1 is MNHEY and CDR2 is SMNVEV (reference sequence). The CDR3 DNA reads TGTGCCAGCAGGCCGATGACAGGGACAATGAACACTGAAGCTTTCTTT. This sequence encodes CASRPMTGTMNTEAFF.

The rearrangement uses TRBV2 and TRBJ1-6; 7 nucleotides match TRBD1. Germline V gene lookup returns CDR1 SNHLY and CDR2 FYNNEI. With 9 bases clipped from V and 9 bases from J, the junction kept 8 bases outside the gene matches. CDR3 length: 13 amino acids. The CDR3 nucleotides are TGTGCCAGAAGAGACAGGGTGGCTTCACCCCTCCACTTT. This gives the protein CARRDRVASPLHF.

The chain employs TRBV27 and TRBJ2-7; a possible D gene is TRBD2 (5 bases). CDR3 size: 15 residues. V lost 3 bases and J 2 bases, leaving 14 bases between the germline ends. The germline V gene encodes CDR1 MNHEY and CDR2 SMNVEV (reference sequence). CDR3 sequence (DNA): TGTGCCAGCAGTTTTGTGTCAAAGAGGGCCTACGAGCAGTACTTC. Translated: CASSFVSKRAYEQYF.

The gene calls are TRBV11-2 and TRBJ2-4, with D perhaps TRBD1 (6 bases). CDR1 and CDR2 (germline): SGHAT, FQNNGV. The CDR3 is 15 amino acids. V was cut by 1 base and J by 7 bases, with 14 bases left in between. The CDR3, as DNA: TGTGCCAGCAGCTTAGGGGCCGGGACAAGGAACATTCAGTACTTC. This gives the protein CASSLGAGTRNIQYF.

CDR3 protein: CASSYSLVSNQPQHF. The CDR3 DNA sequence: TGTGCCAGCAGTTACTCGTTGGTGTCGAACCAGCCCCAGCATTTT. The chain joins TRBV6-5 to TRBJ1-5; no clear D gene. The V and J ends lost 0 bases and 7 bases respectively, with 13 bases between them. The CDR3 is made up of 15 amino acids. The germline CDR1 and CDR2 sequences are MNHEY and SVGAGI.

This chain connects TRBV5-1 to TRBJ1-2; possibly TRBD1 for D (6 bases). Per the germline V gene, CDR1 is SGHRS and CDR2 is YFSETQ. The CDR3 consists of 19 residues. Trimming left V 0 bases short and J 4 bases short, with 25 bases between. The CDR3 DNA sequence: TGCGCCAGCAGCTTGGAATATCCGGGACACAGGAGGGAAATCTATGGCTACACCTTC. Residues: CASSLEYPGHRREIYGYTF.

This clone was seen a few times. This chain joins TRBV28 and TRBJ1-5; D is uncertain. The CDR3 spans 14 residues. Germline assignment: CDR1 MDHEN and CDR2 SYDVKM. V shed 6 bases and J shed 6 bases, with 15 bases lying between them. CDR3 nucleotide sequence: TGTGCCAGCAGCCCCGTGACCCGGGCTCAGCCCCAGCATTTT. Translation: CASSPVTRAQPQHF.

This chain joins TRBV7-9 and TRBJ2-1; 7 nucleotides agree with TRBD2. The V gene end was trimmed by 5 bases and the J gene end by 0 bases; junction bases not matched to a gene: 7. CDR1 is SEHNR, CDR2 FQNEAQ, per germline (reference sequence). This CDR3 comprises 16 residues. CDR3 sequence (DNA): TGTGCCAGCAGCCCTCGGGGCGGGGGCTCCTACAATGAGCAGTTCTTC. It encodes CASSPRGGGSYNEQFF.

This chain uses TRBV4-1 with TRBJ1-4; D might be TRBD1 (5 bases). This CDR3 spans 15 amino acids. Per the germline V gene, CDR1 is MGHRA and CDR2 is YSYEKL. The V end lost 2 bases, the J end lost 11 bases, and 18 bases lay between the germline ends. The CDR3 sequence: CASSQYQPGTAKLFF. CDR3 DNA: TGCGCCAGCAGCCAATACCAGCCAGGGACTGCTAAACTGTTTTTT.

The chain recombines TRBV18 with TRBJ1-1; 8 bases align to TRBD1. The CDR3 runs to 16 residues. Germline assignment: CDR1 KGHSH and CDR2 LQKENI. V shed 1 base and J 4 bases; nucleotides not matched to a gene: 8. The CDR3 DNA sequence: TGTGCCAGCTCACCACTGGACAGGGTTCTTGGCACTGAAGCTTTCTTT. It yields the protein CASSPLDRVLGTEAFF.

The J gene is TRBJ1-1, the V gene TRBV11-2; D uncertain. Germline loops: CDR1 SGHAT, CDR2 FQNNGV. The CDR3 spans 11 residues. Trimming removed 4 bases at V and 8 bases at J, with 8 bases between. The CDR3 DNA is TGTGCCAGCAGCTCCCGGGTAGAAGCTTTCTTT. This encodes CASSSRVEAFF.